This record covers a single TCR beta chain. Looked up from germline, CDR1 is LGHDT and CDR2 is YNNKEL (reference sequence). Trimming took 8 bases from V and 4 from J, leaving 20 bases between them. The CDR3 length is 15 residues. This sample is drawn from a study of T cell responses to AZD1222 COVID-19 vaccine. TCRdb's copy holds only in-frame clones and misses some; the assay was immunoSEQ multiplex PCR. This sample carries roughly 150,000 clones, approximately 91% of them seen once, and the ten largest clones take roughly 3.8%. The input for sequencing was peripheral blood, taken 28 days after the second AZD1222 dose. The genes are TRBV3-1 (or the pseudogene TRBV3-2) and TRBJ1-1; a possible D gene is TRBD1 (5 bases). This receptor was obtained from an adult who received the AZD1222 COVID-19 vaccine. CDR3 sequence (DNA): TGTGCCAGCCAAAAAAGAGGGGCTCGTAGCACTGAAGCTTTCTTT. Translating it yields CASQKRGARSTEAFF.